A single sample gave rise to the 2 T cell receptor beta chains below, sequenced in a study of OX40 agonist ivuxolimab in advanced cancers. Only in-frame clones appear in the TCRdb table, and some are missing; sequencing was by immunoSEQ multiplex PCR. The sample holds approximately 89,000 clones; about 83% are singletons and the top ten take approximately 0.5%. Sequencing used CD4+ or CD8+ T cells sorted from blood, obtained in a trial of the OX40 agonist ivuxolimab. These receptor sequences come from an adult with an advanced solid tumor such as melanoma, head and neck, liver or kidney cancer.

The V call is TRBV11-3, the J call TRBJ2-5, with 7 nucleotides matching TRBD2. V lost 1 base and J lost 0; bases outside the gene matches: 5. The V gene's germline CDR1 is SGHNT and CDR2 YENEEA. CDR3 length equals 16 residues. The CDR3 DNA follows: TGTGCCAGCAGCTTAGGAAGCGGGGTCAACCAAGAGACCCAGTACTTC. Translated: CASSLGSGVNQETQYF.

The CDR3 coding sequence is TGTGCCAGCAGCCCCGGATCAGGTGGCGGCGAGACCCAGTACTTC. Translating it yields CASSPGSGGGETQYF. The rearrangement uses TRBV11-3 and TRBJ2-5; D call uncertain. The V and J ends lost 5 bases and 5 bases respectively, with 18 bases between them. This CDR3 comprises 15 residues. The germline V gene has CDR1 SGHNT and CDR2 YENEEA.